These 20 T cell receptor beta chains originate from one sample sequenced in a study of blood T cell repertoires in COVID-19. Data came from immunoSEQ multiplex PCR; TCRdb stores just in-frame clones and leaves some out. The table records a few hundred thousand clones, roughly 84% of them present only once. Input material: peripheral blood. These receptors came from a woman in her late teens or twenties with acute or convalescent COVID-19.

V and J are TRBV6-5 and TRBJ1-6; 11 bases are shared with TRBD1. The CDR3 contains 13 residues. Germline assignment: CDR1 MNHEY and CDR2 SVGAGI. V lost 7 bases and J lost 9; bases outside the gene matches: 2. The CDR3 here is CASTGTGGSPLHF. The CDR3 DNA follows: TGTGCCAGCACCGGGACAGGGGGTTCACCCCTCCACTTT.

DNA for the CDR3: TGTGCCAGCAGTTCCGACAGGGATTGGGCACCCCTCCACTTT. As protein: CASSSDRDWAPLHF. The J gene is TRBJ1-6, the V gene TRBV6-5; 7 nucleotides align to TRBD1. The CDR3 totals 14 residues. V shed 4 bases and J 11 bases; nucleotides not matched to a gene: 8. The germline gives CDR1 MNHEY, CDR2 SVGAGI.

The rearrangement uses TRBV27 and TRBJ2-1; 8 bases match TRBD1. J gave up 9 bases and V 5 bases, and 15 bases lay outside the gene matches. The CDR3 spans 16 residues. Germline CDR1 reads MNHEY; CDR2 reads SMNVEV (reference sequence). This CDR3 is CASSPSGQGGGGEQFF. As DNA, the CDR3 is TGTGCCAGCAGTCCCTCCGGACAGGGAGGCGGAGGTGAGCAGTTCTTC.

The rearrangement links TRBV11-2 to TRBJ1-6, with no clear D. Germline V gives CDR1 SGHAT, CDR2 FQNNGV. The CDR3 runs 15 residues. Trimming pared 4 bases from V and 3 bases from J, leaving 10 bases between. Here the CDR3 DNA reads TGTGCCAGCAGCTACCTCCGGGTCTATAATTCACCCCTCCACTTT. It encodes CASSYLRVYNSPLHF.

Turning to this clone: Other DNA sequences in this sample translate to the same CDR3. The chain recombines TRBV20-1 with TRBJ2-7, with 7 bases identical to TRBD1. Germline lookup yields CDR1 DFQATT and CDR2 SNEGSKA (reference sequence). The CDR3 totals 11 residues. Unmatched junction bases numbered 6, after V lost 8 bases and J lost 5 bases. CDR3 residues: CSPQQGNEQYF. CDR3 sequence (DNA): TGCAGTCCCCAACAGGGGAACGAGCAGTACTTC.

CDR3 DNA: TGTGCCAGCAGTCCGTGGCCCCCCCGAGAGACCCAGTACTTC. It yields the protein CASSPWPPRETQYF. The chain recombines TRBV5-4 with TRBJ2-5; D unclear. This CDR3 region has 14 residues. Trimming pared 5 bases from V and 4 bases from J, leaving 15 bases between. Germline V gives CDR1 SGHNT, CDR2 YYREEE (reference sequence).

This chain joins TRBV19 and TRBJ2-7; a possible D gene is TRBD2 (7 bases). The CDR3 extends over 13 amino acids. CDR1 and CDR2 (germline): LNHDA, SQIVND (reference sequence). V lost 11 bases and J lost 6, with 20 bases in between. The CDR3 loop reads CAAKGGDRGEQYF. The CDR3 nucleotides are TGTGCCGCTAAGGGGGGGGATCGCGGCGAGCAGTACTTC.

The V gene is TRBV7-2, the J gene TRBJ1-6; D unresolved. Trimming cost V 5 bases and J 4 bases, with 6 bases left between them. The CDR3 has 13 amino acids. Looked up from germline, CDR1 is SGHTA and CDR2 is FQGNSA. CDR3 amino acids: CASSPVYNSPLHF. The CDR3 DNA reads TGTGCCAGCAGCCCCGTGTATAATTCACCCCTCCACTTT.

The chain carries TRBV5-1 and TRBJ1-1, with D possibly being TRBD1 (6 bases). V shed 5 bases and J shed 3 bases, with 20 bases lying between them. The CDR3 spans 16 residues. Germline loops: CDR1 SGHRS, CDR2 YFSETQ. CDR3 amino acids: CASRQGSSSGDTEAFF. CDR3 bases: TGCGCCAGCAGACAGGGTTCCTCCAGTGGGGACACTGAAGCTTTCTTT.

This chain links TRBV4-3 with TRBJ2-3, with TRBD1 matching over 9 bases. The V gene's germline CDR1 is LGHNA and CDR2 YSLEER. This CDR3 is built from 16 residues. V shed 2 bases, J shed 3 bases, and the junction held 6 bases outside the gene matches. In DNA form, the CDR3 reads TGCGCCAGCAGCCAAACCTGGACAGGGGTTACAGATACGCAGTATTTT. This codes for CASSQTWTGVTDTQYF.

The chain couples TRBV7-3 to TRBJ2-1; 10 bases align to TRBD2. V was pared by 4 bases and J by 6 bases, with 9 bases of the junction left unmatched. The CDR3 has 16 residues. The germline V gene encodes CDR1 SGHTA and CDR2 FQGTGA. The CDR3 spells CASSSAGLAAFNEQFF. In DNA form, the CDR3 reads TGTGCCAGCAGCTCTGCTGGACTAGCGGCATTCAATGAGCAGTTCTTC.

V and J are TRBV4-2 and TRBJ2-3, with 8 bases matching TRBD2. Trimming took 0 bases from V and 5 from J; bases not matched to a gene: 7. Germline V gene data show CDR1 as LGHNA and CDR2 as YNFKEQ. There are 16 residues in the CDR3. In nucleotides, the CDR3 is TGTGCCAGCAGCCAAGATCCTACGGGAGGGGTAGATACGCAGTATTTT. Translation gives CASSQDPTGGVDTQYF.

This clone turned up a few times. This sample also contains other DNA sequences that code for the same CDR3. This CDR3 reads CASSDRGRGYTF. The CDR3 DNA sequence: TGTGCCAGCAGTGATAGGGGCAGGGGCTACACCTTC. The chain combines TRBV6-1 with TRBJ1-2; D might be TRBD1 (5 bases). V lost 3 bases and J 8 bases, leaving 10 bases between the germline ends. Germline loops: CDR1 MNHNS, CDR2 SASEGT. There are 12 residues in the CDR3.

The gene calls are TRBV4-2 and TRBJ2-5; TRBD1 is a possible D gene (6 bases). The CDR3 spans 16 residues. Trimming shortened V by 3 bases and J by 0 bases, and 14 bases separated the two germline ends. The V gene's germline CDR1 is LGHNA and CDR2 YNFKEQ. Written as DNA, the CDR3 is TGTGCCAGCAGCCAGGCCGGACAGCCATACCAAGAGACCCAGTACTTC. Its protein is CASSQAGQPYQETQYF.

This chain joins TRBV18 and TRBJ2-2; 8 bases agree with TRBD1. Germline CDR1 KGHSH, CDR2 LQKENI. The CDR3 has 15 amino acids. The V gene end was trimmed by 4 bases and the J gene end by 4 bases; junction bases not matched to a gene: 5. The CDR3 coding sequence is TGTGCCAGCTCACTCGGGACAGGAGTCACCGGGGAGCTGTTTTTT. This sequence encodes CASSLGTGVTGELFF.

This rearrangement joins TRBV19 to TRBJ1-1, with 11 bases aligning to TRBD1. Germline CDR1 LNHDA, CDR2 SQIVND (reference sequence). CDR3 length: 16 amino acids. J gave up 2 bases and V 5 bases, and 7 bases lay outside the gene matches. The CDR3 reads CASSSLDRGQNTEAFF. In DNA, the CDR3 is TGTGCCAGTAGTTCCCTGGACAGGGGGCAAAACACTGAAGCTTTCTTT. The full variable domain, with the rest looked up from reference TRBV19 and TRBJ1-1, is DGGITQSPKYLFRKEGQNVTLSCEQNLNHDAMYWYRQDPGQGLRLIYYSQIVNDFQKGDIAEGYSVSREKKESFPLTVTSAQKNPTAFYLCASSSLDRGQNTEAFFGQGTRLTVV.

V gene TRBV5-4 combines with J gene TRBJ1-4, with D unclear. Germline V gives CDR1 SGHNT, CDR2 YYREEE (reference sequence). The ends were cut back, 0 bases at V and 3 bases at J, with 9 bases in the middle. This CDR3 has 15 amino acids. CDR3 DNA sequence: TGTGCCAGCAGCTTGGCCGGGGTACCTAATGAAAAACTGTTTTTT. Its translation is CASSLAGVPNEKLFF.

This clone is a singleton in its sample. The chain combines TRBV6-4 with TRBJ1-1; TRBD1 is a possible D gene (5 bases). Germline-derived CDR1 and CDR2 are MRHNA and SNTAGT. The CDR3 loop spans 14 amino acids. V shed 7 bases and J shed 5 bases, with 17 bases lying between them. The CDR3 loop is CASISAGRDTEAFF. The CDR3 DNA reads TGTGCCAGCATTTCGGCAGGCAGGGATACTGAAGCTTTCTTT.

The gene calls are TRBV28 and TRBJ2-1, with D perhaps TRBD2 (5 bases). The CDR3 totals 12 residues. From germline, CDR1 is MDHEN and CDR2 SYDVKM. Trimming removed 6 bases from V and 12 bases from J, with 15 bases in between. The CDR3 region is CASSFSPGVQFF. The CDR3 DNA reads as TGTGCCAGCAGCTTTTCCCCCGGGGTGCAGTTCTTC.

The V and J genes are TRBV7-6 and TRBJ2-1, with 8 bases matching TRBD2. Germline V CDR1 and CDR2: SGHVS, FNYEAQ. This CDR3 has 15 residues. The J segment lost 7 bases and the V segment lost 4 bases, leaving 9 bases of the junction unmatched. As DNA, the CDR3 is TGTGCCAGCAGCTCCACTAGCGGTGAGGTTAATGAGCAGTTCTTC. Protein sequence: CASSSTSGEVNEQFF.